Listed below are T cell receptor beta chains from one sample, sequenced in a study of T cells in Graves' hyperthyroidism and ophthalmopathy. Via MiXCR, TCRdb re-called the multiplex PCR reads, giving one row per CDR3 protein. The sample comprises some 530,000 distinct CDR3 sequences, 20% to 25% of which are singletons, and around 47% rests with the top ten. The specimen sequenced was blood. Receptors originate from a woman aged 65 to 85 with Graves' ophthalmopathy. Both conserved end residues are part of each CDR3. D genes are given only for firm matches. Size is omitted from some rows. Given values are once, few, many or a class for expanded clones.

few TRBJ1-3 TRBV28 TRBD1 16 TGTGCCAGCAGTTGGGGACAGGCTAGCTCTGGAAACACCATATATTTT CASSWGQASSGNTIYF
- TRBJ2-3 TRBV6-5 TRBD2 17 TGTGCCAGCAGTTACCCCCTAGCGGGAGATGGCACAGATACGCAGTATTTT CASSYPLAGDGTDTQYF
- TRBJ1-5 TRBV19 - 18 TGTGCCAGTAGTTTTTACAGGGTTAGGGCCCTTAGCAATCAGCCCCAGCATTTT CASSFYRVRALSNQPQHF
- TRBJ2-7 TRBV18 TRBD2 16 TGTGCCAGCTCAGGGACCGCTAGCGGGAGGTCCTACGAGCAGTACTTC CASSGTASGRSYEQYF
- TRBJ1-6 TRBV11-2 - 13 TGTGCCAGCAGGACCCATGGGGATTCACCCCTCCACTTT CASRTHGDSPLHF
- TRBJ1-2 TRBV12-3/TRBV12-4 - 15 TGTGCCAGCAGTTTAAGGGCAGGGCGATCGGATGGCTACACCTTC CASSLRAGRSDGYTF
- TRBJ1-1 TRBV6-1 TRBD1 14 TGTGCCAGCAGTTCCACAGGGGGCCAAACTGAAGCTTTCTTT CASSSTGGQTEAFF
- TRBJ1-3 TRBV7-9 - 14 TGTGCCAGCAGCCCTTATATACAGGGAAACACCATATATTTT CASSPYIQGNTIYF
- TRBJ2-1 TRBV6-1 - 17 TGTGCCAGCAGAGACTTGGAGCTCACGGGTTCCTACAATGAGCAGTTCTTC CASRDLELTGSYNEQFF
- TRBJ2-3 TRBV19 - 14 TGTGCCGGTAGTATGACGGACCGAAGGGATACGCAGTATTTT CAGSMTDRRDTQYF
- TRBJ2-1 TRBV19 TRBD2 14 TGTGCCAGTAGTATTACTAGCGGGAGAGGTGAGCAGTTCTTC CASSITSGRGEQFF
- TRBJ1-5 TRBV20-1 - 13 TGCAGTGCCCGCCTGCGGATTAATCAGCCCCAGCATTTT CSARLRINQPQHF
few TRBJ1-1 TRBV30 - 13 TGTGCCTGGACCTGGACAGCCAGCACTGAAGCTTTCTTT CAWTWTASTEAFF
- TRBJ2-1 TRBV7-9 - 13 TGTGCCAGCAGCTTTGGCGGGACCGGTGAGCAGTTCTTC CASSFGGTGEQFF
many TRBJ1-6 TRBV3-1 - 15 TGTGCCAGCAGCCAAGATTGGACAGCGAATTCACCCCTCCACTTT CASSQDWTANSPLHF
- TRBJ2-7 TRBV6-1 TRBD1 14 TGTGCCAGCAGTGAAGACAGGGGGCTCGACGAGCAGTACTTC CASSEDRGLDEQYF
- TRBJ1-5 TRBV5-1 TRBD1 19 TGCGCCAGCAGCTTGGCCCGAACAGGGGACGGGTATAGCAATCAGCCCCAGCATTTT CASSLARTGDGYSNQPQHF
- TRBJ2-6 TRBV7-9 - 15 TGTGCCAGCAGCTCCCACAGCTCTGGGGCCAACGTCCTGACTTTC CASSSHSSGANVLTF
few TRBJ1-2 TRBV28 - 13 TGTGCCAGCAGTTCGGGGGTACTATTGGGCTACACCTTC CASSSGVLLGYTF
- TRBJ1-4 TRBV28 - 12 TGTGCCAGCCACAGAGCTAATGAAAAACTGTTTTTT CASHRANEKLFF
few TRBJ2-2 TRBV11-2 TRBD1 17 TGTGCCAGCTCACTACGGACAGGCGAAACGAACACCGGGGAGCTGTTTTTT CASSLRTGETNTGELFF
few TRBJ1-5 TRBV16 TRBD1 15 TGTGCCAGCAGCCAATTCCAGGGGGCTCAGCAGCCCCAGCATTTT CASSQFQGAQQPQHF
- TRBJ2-7 TRBV10-2 TRBD1 14 TGCGCCATGAGGGAGGGGACAGGGCCTAACGAGCAGTACTTC CAMREGTGPNEQYF
many TRBJ2-1 TRBV20-1 - 15 TGCAGTGCTAGATTACGACCCAACGACAGGAATGAGCAGTTCTTC CSARLRPNDRNEQFF
few TRBJ2-5 TRBV30 - 14 TGTGCCTGGAGTCCCGGACTCCAGGGCGGGACCCAGTACTTC CAWSPGLQGGTQYF
- TRBJ1-3 TRBV5-5 - 17 TGTGCCAGCAGCTTAGCATGGAACCCGCTCTCTGGAAACACCATATATTTT CASSLAWNPLSGNTIYF
- TRBJ2-7 TRBV7-2 TRBD1 15 TGTGCCAGCAGTCGCACCGGGACAGGGACTTACGAGCAGTACTTC CASSRTGTGTYEQYF
few TRBJ2-1 TRBV3-1 TRBD2 16 TGTGCCAGCAGCCACAAGATCGGTGGGCCTAGCGGGAGACAGTTCTTC CASSHKIGGPSGRQFF
few TRBJ2-5 TRBV9 TRBD1 16 TGTGCCAGCAGCGTAGGGCCAGGGGGCGAGGAAGAGACCCAGTACTTC CASSVGPGGEEETQYF
- TRBJ2-2 TRBV27 TRBD2 16 TGTGCCAGCAGTTCTCTGGCGGGAGTTGTCACCGGGGAGCTGTTTTTT CASSSLAGVVTGELFF
- TRBJ1-2 TRBV20-1 - 12 TGCAGTGCCCCGGGACACCCCTATGGCTACACCTTC CSAPGHPYGYTF
many TRBJ2-2 TRBV6-1 TRBD2 18 TGTGCCAGCAGTCCACCCCCGGGACTAGTGGCCGTCACCGGGGAGCTGTTTTTT CASSPPPGLVAVTGELFF
- TRBJ2-7 TRBV20-1 TRBD2 16 TGCAGTGCTAGAGATCTCAGAGGGCTAGCGGCTTACGAGCAGTACTTC CSARDLRGLAAYEQYF
many TRBJ2-3 TRBV12-3/TRBV12-4 - 14 TGTGCCAGCAGTTTATTCCTTATTGGGGATACGCAGTATTTT CASSLFLIGDTQYF
few TRBJ1-2 TRBV19 - 13 TGTGCCAGTAGTATAGCAGGATTCTATGGCTACACCTTC CASSIAGFYGYTF
few TRBJ2-1 TRBV20-1 - 13 TGCAGTGCTAGACCTGGAGGAGGCATTGAGCAGTTCTTC CSARPGGGIEQFF
- TRBJ1-2 TRBV20-1 - 10 TGCAGTGCTAGAGAGTATGGCTACACCTTC CSAREYGYTF
- TRBJ2-1 TRBV29-1 - 14 TGCAGCGTTGAATTCCGGGCCCCCTACAATGAGCAGTTCTTC CSVEFRAPYNEQFF
few TRBJ1-1 TRBV5-1 - 14 TGCGCCAGCAGTTTGAATCGGGACTGGGCTGAAGCTTTCTTT CASSLNRDWAEAFF
- TRBJ2-1 TRBV10-1 - 13 TGCGCCAGCAGTGAGGATAGGGCATCGACCGTTTTCTTC CASSEDRASTVFF
- TRBJ2-3 TRBV7-2 TRBD1 16 TGTGCCAGCAGCGCCCCCGGGACAGGGGGTATCGGTACGCAGTATTTT CASSAPGTGGIGTQYF
few TRBJ2-7 TRBV27 TRBD2 15 TGTGCCAGCAAATTGACGGGACTAGCCTCCTACGAGCAGTACTTC CASKLTGLASYEQYF
- TRBJ1-6 TRBV7-2 TRBD1 18 TGTGCCAGCAGCAGTGGGAAGGGGGCCGGGACAGTTAAATCACCCCTCCACTTT CASSSGKGAGTVKSPLHF
- TRBJ2-7 TRBV12-3/TRBV12-4 TRBD1 16 TGTGCCAGCAGTTTAGGGACAGGGGTCCGGGCGTACGAGCAGTACTTC CASSLGTGVRAYEQYF
many TRBJ2-3 TRBV11-1 TRBD1 15 TGTGCCAGCAGCTCCTGGACAGGTGGCACAGATACGCAGTATTTT CASSSWTGGTDTQYF
- TRBJ2-2 TRBV27 TRBD2 21 TGTGCCAGCAGACCCGACCCAAGGACTAGCGGGAGGATGGGGAACACCGGGGAGCTGTTTTTT CASRPDPRTSGRMGNTGELFF
many TRBJ2-2 TRBV12-3/TRBV12-4 - 14 TGTGCCAGCAGTTTAGCCGGGGGAGGCGGGGAGCTGTTTTTT CASSLAGGGGELFF
- TRBJ1-2 TRBV6-6 - 15 TGTGCCAGCAGTTACTCGATAGGACACCACTATGGCTACACCTTC CASSYSIGHHYGYTF
- TRBJ1-1 TRBV19 - 15 TGTGCCAGTAGTATAGGTCCGGGGGTACCCACTGAAGCTTCCTTT CASSIGPGVPTEASF
- TRBJ2-4 TRBV27 - 13 TGTGCCAGCAGTTTATTCGGTGAAAACATTCAGTACTTC CASSLFGENIQYF
few TRBJ2-5 TRBV10-3 - 12 TGTGCCATCAGTGAACCCCAAGAGACCCAGTACTTC CAISEPQETQYF
few TRBJ2-7 TRBV20-1 TRBD2 15 TGCAGTGCTGGGACTAGCGGGAGAAGCTCCTACGAGCAGTACTTC CSAGTSGRSSYEQYF
- TRBJ1-4 TRBV2 - 15 TGTGCCAGCAGGCCCTGGCAAACAACTAATGAAAAACTGTTTTTT CASRPWQTTNEKLFF